The entry that follows covers one TCR beta chain sequence. Its matching antigen is unknown. CDR1 is SGHDN and CDR2 is FVKESK in the germline V gene. Unmatched junction bases numbered 3, after V lost 3 bases and J lost 3 bases. The CDR3 has 16 amino acids. The data originate from a study of molecular identifiers for immune sequencing clone quantification. Study results and limitations: Barcode collisions between identical TCR molecules could shrink estimates of highly expanded clone sizes.

TCRdb analysed the PCR reads with MiXCR anew, one entry per CDR3 protein. The table includes about 510,000 distinct CDR3 sequences, about 21% detected once. This chain uses TRBV14 with TRBJ2-3; 13 bases fit TRBD2. The sample comprised naive CD8+ T cells from blood, with Jurkat cell RNA spiked in. Documented subset: FACS-sorted CD8+CD4-CCR7+CD45RA+ naive T cells. The receptor's source is a human donor in good health. Some libraries in this study had Jurkat cell RNA spiked in. The CDR3 region has the DNA TGTGCCAGCAGCCACGGACTAGCGGGAGAGACAGATACGCAGTATTTT. Encoded protein: CASSHGLAGETDTQYF.